This TCR beta chain was sequenced for a study of T cell responses to AZD1222 COVID-19 vaccine (dated by TCRdb to about 2021). General notes on the study: TCR sequencing covered approximately 230 trial participants: nearly 210 given two doses of AZD1222 and about 26 given two doses of MenACWY control vaccine. Enrollment into the trials was organized by age into subgroups of 18-55, 56-69 and 70-plus years, and those subgroups contained about 160, 30 and 59 TCR-sequenced participants, respectively.

The full study reports these points: Reportedly, close to half of the unique spike-specific TCRs recognized epitopes lying outside the regions that are mutated in the B.1.351 and B.1.1.7 variants. In the small 56-69-year group, the increase in depth fell short of significance, most likely because of low power. The vaccine-associated CD4 TCRs covered the entire spike protein, and the dominant responses fell in regions 160-218 and 743-854. Conclusions about previously exposed vaccinees are limited, since just six or seven AZD1222 recipients were seropositive for SARS-CoV-2 at baseline. Participants were mostly white British, with more females than males. The authors suggested clonal diversity may have been underestimated. Because no day 14 peak-response samples were available, the repertoires could be characterized only after the peak T cell response. After two AZD1222 doses, both the breadth and the depth of spike-specific TCRs were significantly higher than at day 0 and than in MenACWY recipients.

The CDR3 regions of human TCRbeta chains were analyzed by immunosequencing. In the paper's pipeline: TCRs in the repertoires were matched against a reference library of SARS-CoV-2-specific TCRs that had been generated with the MIRA antigen-specificity platform. Breadth was defined as the fraction of unique TCRs that were SARS-CoV-2-associated, and depth was defined as the fraction of total T cells that were SARS-CoV-2-associated. Using the MIRA data, each spike-specific TCR was mapped to the spike region that the TCR reacts to and placed in a CD4 or CD8 class. Log10-transformed breadth and depth values were compared by one-way ANOVA with Sidak's multiple comparisons tests. TCRdb mirrors the immuneACCESS table, restricted to in-frame sequences. Some clones are absent from its copies; in checked studies, under half trace to an unresolved V gene, and the reason for the others is unknown. That table gives V, J and clone size, and the DNA gave D and trimming. Across this sample there are tens of thousands of clones, with about 89% seen only once. 13% to 15% of the sample rests with the top ten.

Taken with the paper, the label for time point translates to: about 28 days (+/-7) after the second vaccine dose. AZD1222 recipients given second doses at about 4 weeks or at about 12 weeks were pooled, since spike-specific TCR depth and breadth were not found to differ between the two schedules. The vaccinee samples were drawn from two UK trials, COV001 and COV002, one of which was a single-blind randomized controlled phase 2/3 trial testing AZD1222 (ChAdOx1 nCoV-19) in healthy adults. For TCRbeta chain sequencing, PBMC samples from trial participants were taken at day 0 and at day 28 after the second dose. CDR1 and CDR2 were assigned from the germline V gene as SGHRS and YFSETQ. The junction shows trimming of 1 base on V and 5 bases on J, plus 9 bases between the germline ends. The CDR3 measures 14 amino acids from cysteine to phenylalanine. Left in the record is the CDR3 DNA by itself, 42 bases read in frame from the first base.

About this clone itself: Its specific antigen is unknown. No base qualities exist here, and no much larger clone lies one base off it.

The specimen was peripheral blood, collected 28 days after the second AZD1222 dose. This receptor was obtained from an adult who received the AZD1222 COVID-19 vaccine. The receptor chain draws on TRBV5-1 and TRBJ2-2; matching of 6 bases hints at TRBD1 as the D gene. The CDR3 sequence is CASSLQGQTGELFF. The DNA is as follows: TGCGCCAGCAGCTTGCAGGGACAAACCGGGGAGCTGTTTTTT.